Listed below are T cell receptor beta chains from one sample, sequenced in a study of PD-L1 blockade in urothelial cancer. Clones were sequenced by immunoSEQ multiplex PCR, and TCRdb holds only the in-frame ones, with some missing. The repertoire has 90,000 or so clones, roughly 90% of them found once; the top ten carry 0.97%. Specimen: PBMCs, collected around atezolizumab (anti-PD-L1) treatment. Receptors were obtained from a woman of 80 years or more with urothelial cancer. Both conserved end residues are part of each CDR3. The D gene is left open where the match is weak. Where a row states a size, it is once, few, many or the class of an expanded clone; other rows omit it.

clone_size	d_call	v_call	j_call	cdr3_aa	cdr3_nt
-	TRBD1	TRBV19	TRBJ1-1	CASRDRGTEAFF	TGTGCCAGCCGGGACAGGGGCACTGAAGCTTTCTTT
once	-	TRBV28	TRBJ1-1	CASSLVQMNTEAFF	TGTGCCAGCAGTTTAGTGCAGATGAACACTGAAGCTTTCTTT
once	-	TRBV27	TRBJ2-2	CASSRLRASNTGELFF	TGTGCCAGCAGTCGACTGAGGGCATCGAACACCGGGGAGCTGTTTTTT
few	TRBD1	TRBV7-9	TRBJ1-1	CASSAPGTGRTEAFF	TGTGCCAGCAGCGCCCCCGGGACAGGGAGGACTGAAGCTTTCTTT
-	-	TRBV6-6	TRBJ2-1	CATAASSYNEQFF	TGTGCCACAGCGGCAAGCTCCTACAATGAGCAGTTCTTC
-	-	TRBV7-9	TRBJ1-5	CASSLAGMGQPQHF	TGTGCCAGCAGCTTAGCCGGGATGGGTCAGCCCCAGCATTTT
-	TRBD2	TRBV15	TRBJ2-2	CATSRGLAGVGAANTGELFF	TGTGCCACCAGCAGAGGACTAGCGGGAGTGGGGGCCGCGAACACCGGGGAGCTGTTTTTT
once	-	TRBV7-3	TRBJ2-5	CASSPGSGEGTQYF	TGTGCCAGCAGCCCCGGGTCGGGAGAGGGGACCCAGTACTTC
-	TRBD2	TRBV7-2	TRBJ2-7	CASSLIAGDYEQYF	TGTGCCAGCAGCTTAATAGCGGGAGACTACGAGCAGTACTTC
-	TRBD2	TRBV28	TRBJ2-7	CASRASGASYEQYF	TGTGCCAGCAGGGCTAGCGGGGCTTCCTACGAGCAGTACTTC
once	-	TRBV18	TRBJ1-1	CASSPGLPYMNTEAFF	TGTGCCAGCTCACCGGGCTTACCCTACATGAACACTGAAGCTTTCTTT
once	-	TRBV28	TRBJ1-5	CASSGSGSNQPQHF	TGTGCCAGCTCGGGGTCGGGTAGCAATCAGCCCCAGCATTTT
-	TRBD1	TRBV18	TRBJ2-3	CASSPPQGQTSTDTQYF	TGTGCCAGCTCACCACCCCAGGGACAGACTAGCACAGATACGCAGTATTTT
-	TRBD1	TRBV19	TRBJ1-4	CASSSGRGARLFF	TGTGCCAGTAGTTCCGGCAGGGGGGCACGACTGTTTTTT
-	-	TRBV30	TRBJ1-1	CARKSQGTEAFF	TGTGCCCGTAAATCCCAGGGCACTGAAGCTTTCTTT
-	-	TRBV11-3	TRBJ2-7	CASSLDKHEQYF	TGTGCCAGCTCGTTAGACAAACACGAGCAGTACTTC
-	TRBD2	TRBV6-6	TRBJ2-1	CASRGASGRVNEQFF	TGTGCCAGCAGGGGGGCGAGCGGGAGGGTCAATGAGCAGTTCTTC
-	TRBD1	TRBV4-2	TRBJ1-5	CASSPGAGGNQPQHF	TGTGCCAGCAGCCCCGGCGCAGGGGGTAATCAGCCCCAGCATTTT
-	TRBD2	TRBV28	TRBJ2-7	CASGLAASYEQYF	TGTGCCAGCGGTCTAGCGGCCTCCTACGAGCAGTACTTC
-	TRBD1	TRBV6-5	TRBJ2-7	CASSSGQVWEEQYF	TGTGCCAGCAGTTCCGGACAGGTCTGGGAAGAGCAGTACTTC
-	-	TRBV27	TRBJ1-1	CASSRGYGTEAFF	TGTGCCAGCAGCCGGGGGTATGGAACTGAAGCTTTCTTT
-	-	TRBV27	TRBJ2-7	CASKSGLELSHEQYF	TGTGCCAGCAAATCAGGATTGGAACTCAGTCACGAGCAGTACTTC
-	TRBD1	TRBV10-1	TRBJ2-7	CASTHGTGVDEQYF	TGCGCCAGCACCCACGGGACAGGGGTGGACGAGCAGTACTTC
-	TRBD1	TRBV7-9	TRBJ2-7	CATSGTGLHEQYF	TGTGCCACCTCCGGGACAGGGCTTCACGAGCAGTACTTC
-	TRBD2	TRBV2	TRBJ2-1	CASRTGTSGIHSYNEQFF	TGTGCCAGCAGGACCGGGACTAGCGGGATTCATTCCTACAATGAGCAGTTCTTC
few	-	TRBV5-1	TRBJ1-1	CASSFGRTGWDTEAFF	TGCGCCAGCAGCTTTGGCCGTACAGGGTGGGACACTGAAGCTTTCTTT
-	-	TRBV5-1	TRBJ2-5	CASSFRGQTPQETQYF	TGCGCCAGCAGCTTCCGAGGACAGACTCCCCAAGAGACCCAGTACTTC
-	TRBD2	TRBV6-5	TRBJ2-1	CASTSSGRAGEQFF	TGTGCCAGCACCTCTAGCGGGAGGGCCGGTGAGCAGTTCTTC
-	-	TRBV9	TRBJ1-2	CASSVGPQRGTYGYTF	TGTGCCAGCAGCGTAGGGCCCCAAAGGGGGACATATGGCTACACCTTC
-	TRBD1	TRBV27	TRBJ2-7	CASSLEGQGLYEQYF	TGTGCCAGCAGTTTAGAGGGACAGGGACTTTACGAGCAGTACTTC
once	TRBD2	TRBV5-1	TRBJ2-3	CASSFPLRTSGTDTQYF	TGCGCCAGCAGCTTCCCCCTTAGGACTAGCGGGACAGATACGCAGTATTTT
-	TRBD2	TRBV4-1	TRBJ2-1	CASSQDSLAGGPYNEQFF	TGCGCCAGCAGCCAAGATTCCCTAGCGGGAGGGCCGTACAATGAGCAGTTCTTC
-	-	TRBV28	TRBJ2-1	CASKTPQHQQFF	TGTGCCAGCAAAACACCACAGCATCAGCAGTTCTTC
-	-	TRBV7-9	TRBJ1-2	CASSLAGEDGYTF	TGTGCCAGCAGCTTAGCGGGGGAGGATGGCTACACCTTC
-	-	TRBV27	TRBJ1-4	CASSPGQFNEKLFF	TGTGCCAGCAGTCCCGGACAGTTTAATGAAAAACTGTTTTTT
-	TRBD2	TRBV28	TRBJ2-4	CASRASGNIQYF	TGTGCCAGCAGGGCTAGCGGAAACATTCAGTACTTC
-	TRBD1	TRBV7-2	TRBJ2-7	CATKGQGESYEQYF	TGTGCCACTAAAGGACAGGGGGAATCCTACGAGCAGTACTTC
-	-	TRBV6-6	TRBJ2-3	CASSSMTVSTDTQYF	TGTGCCAGCAGTTCGATGACAGTTTCCACAGATACGCAGTATTTT
-	TRBD1	TRBV5-1	TRBJ2-7	CASSSTGGEQYF	TGCGCCAGCAGCTCGACAGGGGGCGAGCAGTACTTC
-	TRBD1	TRBV11-2	TRBJ1-6	CASSRDRGWTSPLHF	TGTGCCAGCAGCCGGGACAGGGGGTGGACTTCACCCCTCCACTTT
-	-	TRBV14	TRBJ2-2	CASSQRIGAGLITGELFF	TGTGCCAGCAGCCAGAGGATTGGGGCAGGGCTGATCACCGGGGAGCTGTTTTTT
-	TRBD2	TRBV5-1	TRBJ2-1	CASSLREGYNEQFF	TGCGCCAGCAGCTTGCGGGAGGGATACAATGAGCAGTTCTTC
-	TRBD1	TRBV19	TRBJ1-4	CASRTTGTANEKLFF	TGTGCCAGTAGGACCACCGGGACAGCGAATGAAAAACTGTTTTTT
once	TRBD2	TRBV28	TRBJ2-3	CASSSPGGSGDTQYF	TGTGCCAGCAGTTCCCCGGGCGGGAGCGGGGATACGCAGTATTTT
-	-	TRBV7-3	TRBJ2-2	CASAGGRNTGELFF	TGTGCCAGCGCCGGCGGGCGGAACACCGGGGAGCTGTTTTTT
few	-	TRBV2	TRBJ1-2	CASSVETVNGYTF	TGTGCCAGCAGTGTAGAGACAGTCAATGGCTACACCTTC
-	-	TRBV10-1	TRBJ2-2	CASSEGGTVAGELFF	TGCGCCAGCAGTGAGGGAGGGACAGTGGCCGGGGAGCTGTTTTTT
-	-	TRBV9	TRBJ2-3	CASSPRRDTDTQYF	TGTGCCAGCAGCCCCCGGAGAGACACAGATACGCAGTATTTT
-	TRBD2	TRBV5-1	TRBJ2-1	CATTRAGTSNNEQFF	TGCGCCACCACTCGTGCGGGGACTAGCAACAATGAGCAGTTCTTC
-	-	TRBV7-2	TRBJ1-5	CASSGTPYSNQPQHF	TGTGCCAGCAGCGGGACACCCTATAGCAATCAGCCCCAGCATTTT
-	-	TRBV11-3	TRBJ2-2	CASRLRTLGGSGELFF	TGTGCCAGCAGGTTAAGGACCCTTGGAGGATCCGGGGAGCTGTTTTTT
-	TRBD1	TRBV2	TRBJ2-3	CASTGTGGYSDTQYF	TGTGCCAGCACCGGGACAGGGGGATATTCAGATACGCAGTATTTT
-	-	TRBV12-5	TRBJ1-1	CASGLKGGSTEAFF	TGTGCTAGTGGTTTAAAAGGAGGGAGCACTGAAGCTTTCTTT
-	TRBD1	TRBV5-1	TRBJ2-5	CASTDSRDRGTTLETQYF	TGCGCCAGCACCGACTCCCGGGACAGGGGGACTACGCTGGAGACCCAGTACTTC